This TCR beta chain was documented in a study of siplizumab effects on memory and regulatory T cells. Notes on the study in general: A major contribution to the alloresponse seemed to be made by naive T cells, which seemed more diverse than memory cells.

Profiled with immunoSEQ multiplex PCR; TCRdb holds only in-frame clones, not every one. Here the sample spans roughly 56,000 clones, just over 90% being singletons. Concerning this clone itself: Its matching antigen is unknown.

The CDR3 sequence is 15 residues long. Germline loops: CDR1 SQVTM, CDR2 ANQGSEA. The ends were cut back, 3 bases at V and 4 bases at J, with 17 bases in the middle. The chain uses TRBV29-1 and TRBJ2-3; D possibly matches TRBD1 or TRBD2 (7 bases each). The sequenced sample consisted of CD8+ T cells sorted from blood. The receptor's source is a human donor in good health. This CDR3 reads CSVDNTGEGSDTQYF. The CDR3 DNA is TGCAGCGTTGACAATACAGGGGAGGGCTCAGATACGCAGTATTTT.